This TCR beta chain was identified in a study of T cells in Graves' hyperthyroidism and ophthalmopathy. Overall study context: The initial diagnosis was the point when peripheral blood was collected, ahead of any treatment.

Amplified regions were TCR beta CDR3 sequences from RNA transcripts. HTBI primers drove first-round RT-PCR of the TCR CDR3. TCRdb analysed the multiplex PCR reads with MiXCR anew, one entry per CDR3 protein. The sample has under 450,000 distinct CDR3 sequences, approximately 18% seen once; the top ten hold approximately 30%. This clonotype was observed many times. The material sequenced was blood. The origin of this receptor is a woman aged 25 to 45 with Graves' hyperthyroidism that later progressed to Graves' ophthalmopathy.

In nucleotides, the CDR3 is TGTGCCAGCGGCCCCCGGGACAGTCCCCCCGAGCAGTACTTC. It is translated as CASGPRDSPPEQYF. The V gene is TRBV6-1, the J gene TRBJ2-7, with TRBD1 matching 7 bases. This CDR3 has 14 residues. V dropped 8 bases and J dropped 6; count of bases not matched to a gene: 13. Germline-derived CDR1 and CDR2 are MNHNS and SASEGT.